A selection of T cell receptor beta chains follows, all from one sample in a study of shared clonotypes between healthy human individuals. TCRdb keeps only in-frame clones here, not all; method: immunoSEQ multiplex PCR. The sample records about 2.4 million clones, more than 85% being singletons. Material for sequencing was naive CD4+ T cells from PBMCs. All receptors derive from a man aged 18 to 29 in good health. Some clones in this sample may be carry-over from other donors' samples. Each CDR3 is given with its conserved first and last residue. The D gene is left open where the match is weak. Where a row states a size, it is once, few, many or the class of an expanded clone; other rows omit it.

size	V	J	D	CDR3	DNA
NA	TRBV11-3	TRBJ2-7	NA	CASSLGRAYEQYF	TGTGCCAGCAGCTTAGGCAGGGCGTACGAGCAGTACTTC
NA	TRBV5-1	TRBJ1-1	NA	CASSPMGGFETEAFF	TGCGCCAGCAGCCCCATGGGCGGGTTCGAAACTGAAGCTTTCTTT
NA	TRBV5-6	TRBJ2-1	NA	CASSLVGGQLEQFF	TGTGCCAGCAGCTTGGTGGGGGGGCAGCTTGAACAGTTCTTC
NA	TRBV7-9	TRBJ2-1	NA	CASSLDWRGEQFF	TGTGCCAGCAGTTTGGACTGGCGGGGAGAGCAGTTCTTC
NA	TRBV5-1	TRBJ2-5	NA	CASSLGSEGETQYF	TGCGCCAGCAGCTTGGGATCGGAGGGAGAGACCCAGTACTTC
NA	TRBV28	TRBJ2-5	TRBD2	CASSFLSGRGVGETQYF	TGTGCCAGCAGTTTTCTTAGCGGGAGGGGGGTCGGAGAGACCCAGTACTTC
NA	TRBV7-2	TRBJ1-1	NA	CASSLGRPAREAFF	TGTGCCAGCAGCTTAGGCCGGCCCGCCCGAGAAGCTTTCTTT
NA	TRBV6-5	TRBJ2-7	NA	CASSTDRLAYEQYF	TGTGCCAGCAGCACCGACAGGTTAGCCTACGAGCAGTACTTC
NA	TRBV5-4	TRBJ1-1	NA	CASSNDPGGNTEAFF	TGTGCCAGCAGCAACGACCCCGGAGGGAACACTGAAGCTTTCTTT
NA	TRBV7-2	TRBJ2-1	TRBD2	CASSLGTSGDEQFF	TGTGCCAGCAGCTTGGGGACTAGCGGGGATGAGCAGTTCTTC
NA	TRBV28	TRBJ1-1	NA	CASTRGGTEAFF	TGTGCCAGCACCAGAGGAGGGACTGAAGCTTTCTTT
NA	TRBV7-8	TRBJ2-2	NA	CASSLALGFGTGELFF	TGTGCCAGCAGCTTAGCATTGGGGTTCGGAACCGGGGAGCTGTTTTTT
NA	TRBV5-1	TRBJ2-1	NA	CASSLAPGQEQFF	TGCGCCAGCAGCTTGGCCCCGGGACAAGAGCAGTTCTTC
NA	TRBV5-1	TRBJ1-2	TRBD1	CASTRDTGGYGYTF	TGCGCCAGCACTAGGGACACAGGGGGCTATGGCTACACCTTC
NA	TRBV5-1	TRBJ2-7	NA	CASSFGSSVDGEQYF	TGCGCCAGCAGCTTTGGGTCTAGTGTCGATGGCGAGCAGTACTTC
NA	TRBV28	TRBJ1-2	NA	CASTLGDTGNYGYTF	TGTGCCAGCACCCTGGGGGACACCGGAAACTATGGCTACACCTTC
NA	TRBV5-6	TRBJ2-7	TRBD1	CASSFLTGAHSYEQYF	TGTGCCAGCAGCTTTTTGACAGGGGCTCACTCCTACGAGCAGTACTTC
NA	TRBV27	TRBJ2-1	TRBD2	CASRPTPTGGRRNNEQFF	TGTGCCAGCAGGCCTACCCCCACGGGAGGGAGGCGGAACAATGAGCAGTTCTTC
once	TRBV5-4	TRBJ2-1	NA	CASAPGQSYNEQFF	TGTGCCAGCGCACCCGGACAGAGCTACAATGAGCAGTTCTTC
NA	TRBV7-8	TRBJ2-3	TRBD2	CASRLRLAGVSTDTQYF	TGTGCCAGCAGGTTGAGGCTAGCGGGAGTTAGCACAGATACGCAGTATTTT
NA	TRBV19	TRBJ1-3	NA	CASSRFGAGSGNTIYF	TGTGCCAGTAGCCGTTTTGGGGCCGGCTCTGGAAACACCATATATTTT
once	TRBV7-9	TRBJ1-2	NA	CASTARGGDYGYTF	TGTGCCAGCACCGCCCGGGGGGGTGACTATGGCTACACCTTC
NA	TRBV11-2	TRBJ1-2	NA	CASRRANYGYTF	TGTGCCAGCAGGAGAGCTAACTATGGCTACACCTTC
NA	TRBV7-2	TRBJ1-2	NA	CASSPNPYGYTF	TGTGCCAGCAGCCCTAATCCCTATGGCTACACCTTC
NA	TRBV15	TRBJ1-4	NA	CATSGMMKNLFF	TGTGCCACCAGCGGAATGATGAAAAATCTGTTTTTT
NA	TRBV5-1	TRBJ2-3	NA	CASSLALGNLDTQYF	TGCGCCAGCAGCTTGGCCCTCGGGAATTTAGATACGCAGTATTTT
NA	TRBV7-9	TRBJ2-1	TRBD2	CASSPTGTTNEQFF	TGTGCCAGCAGCCCCACCGGGACTACGAATGAGCAGTTCTTC
NA	TRBV28	TRBJ1-5	NA	CASSSAAQPQHF	TGTGCCAGCAGTTCTGCCGCGCAGCCCCAGCATTTT
once	TRBV28	TRBJ2-2	TRBD2	CASSLTYRTSRNTGELFF	TGTGCCAGCAGTCTAACCTACCGGACTAGCCGGAACACCGGGGAGCTGTTTTTT
NA	TRBV10-3	TRBJ2-7	NA	CAISAGTQYEQYF	TGTGCCATCAGTGCAGGGACACAATACGAGCAGTACTTC
NA	TRBV27	TRBJ2-2	NA	CASSLRPISTNTGELFF	TGTGCCAGCAGTTTAAGGCCGATAAGTACGAACACCGGGGAGCTGTTTTTT
NA	TRBV11-2	TRBJ2-1	TRBD2	CASSLTSGSNEQFF	TGTGCCAGCAGCTTAACTAGCGGGAGTAATGAGCAGTTCTTC
once	TRBV28	TRBJ2-2	NA	CASSLFLSFDLPLNTGELFF	TGTGCCAGCAGTTTATTTTTGTCCTTTGACCTACCGTTGAACACCGGGGAGCTGTTTTTT
NA	TRBV7-9	TRBJ2-2	TRBD1	CASSYGTASGELFF	TGTGCCAGCAGCTACGGGACAGCCTCCGGGGAGCTGTTTTTT
NA	TRBV13	TRBJ2-1	NA	CASSHPGPSSNNEQFF	TGTGCCAGCAGCCACCCGGGCCCTAGCAGTAACAATGAGCAGTTCTTC
NA	TRBV5-4	TRBJ1-1	NA	CASSLETVNTEAFF	TGTGCCAGCAGCTTGGAAACAGTGAACACTGAAGCTTTCTTT
NA	TRBV6-5	TRBJ1-2	TRBD1	CASRDRVYGYTF	TGTGCCAGCAGAGACAGGGTTTATGGCTACACCTTC
NA	TRBV20-1	TRBJ2-2	NA	CSVGGTGELFF	TGCAGTGTTGGGGGGACCGGGGAGCTGTTTTTT
once	TRBV28	TRBJ2-3	TRBD2	CASSLGGLAGVDTQYF	TGTGCCAGCAGTTTAGGGGGACTAGCGGGAGTGGATACGCAGTATTTT
NA	TRBV27	TRBJ1-5	NA	CASSLTVSWQPQHF	TGTGCCAGCAGTTTGACGGTGTCTTGGCAGCCCCAGCATTTT
NA	TRBV5-1	TRBJ2-7	NA	CASSGRGQSYEQYF	TGCGCCAGCAGCGGACGAGGACAGAGTTACGAGCAGTACTTC
NA	TRBV27	TRBJ1-2	NA	CASSLHPSLGGYTF	TGTGCCAGCAGTCTTCATCCTTCTCTTGGTGGCTACACCTTC
NA	TRBV6-5	TRBJ2-7	NA	CASSSPTGLEQYF	TGTGCCAGCAGTTCCCCGACGGGCCTCGAGCAGTACTTC
NA	TRBV29-1	TRBJ2-2	TRBD2	CSVPGTSGRNTGELFF	TGCAGCGTTCCCGGGACTAGCGGGAGAAACACCGGGGAGCTGTTTTTT
NA	TRBV9	TRBJ2-1	NA	CASSVSDEQFF	TGTGCCAGCAGCGTATCCGATGAGCAGTTCTTC